The clone carrying this T cell receptor (beta chain) has ten or more counts. Antigen: not known. The data were obtained in a study of early T cells in non-severe SARS-CoV-2 infection. Overall study: Chains were unpaired, as sequencing was done on bulk RNA from unsorted whole blood. Study observations and caveats: Sequences matched to VDJdb favored anti-spike CD8 responses, while private and CD4 specificities were missed.

As part of library construction, unique molecular identifiers were attached to individual cDNA molecules. TCRdb passed the 5' RACE reads through MiXCR, listing each CDR3 protein once. The sample shows tens of thousands of distinct CDR3 sequences, almost 4.5% of them seen only once. This CDR3 has 13 residues. Germline V lookup: CDR1 LGHDT, CDR2 YNNKEL (reference sequence). Trimming stripped 4 bases from V and 5 bases from J, with 9 bases between. Sequences were obtained from whole blood. This sequence joins TRBV3-1 and TRBJ1-5, with D uncertain. This sequence originates from an adult who was a healthcare worker with PCR-confirmed SARS-CoV-2 infection or an uninfected control (not recorded which). In DNA, the CDR3 is TGTGCCAGCAGCCCGGGCCTATATCAGCCCCAGCATTTT. Translated: CASSPGLYQPQHF. Looking up the rest from reference TRBV3-1 and TRBJ1-5 gives the full variable domain: DTAVSQTPKYLVTQMGNDKSIKCEQNLGHDTMYWYKQDSKKFLKIMFSYNNKELIINETVPNRFSPKSPDKAHLNLHINSLELGDSAVYFCASSPGLYQPQHFGDGTRLSIL.